Below are 18 T cell receptor beta chains sequenced from a single sample in a study of T-cell memory formation after mild COVID-19. Each CDR3 protein gets one entry after TCRdb re-called the 5' RACE reads with MiXCR. The sample lists about 400,000 distinct CDR3 sequences, roughly 26% seen once, with 8.8% in the top ten. Sequenced: PBMCs or a T cell subset sorted from them (not recorded which). The origin of the receptors is an adult woman who had mild COVID-19 (a few samples of this study predate the infection). Cell type and time point are not known.

This clonotype was observed a few times. The chain employs TRBV29-1 and TRBJ2-7; D is tentatively TRBD1 or TRBD2 (5 bases each). Germline V CDR1 and CDR2: SQVTM, ANQGSEA. The CDR3 runs 12 residues. V dropped 4 bases and J dropped 3 bases, with 10 bases sitting between them. CDR3 amino acids: CSVAGTFYEQYF. CDR3 nucleotide sequence: TGCAGCGTTGCAGGGACCTTCTACGAGCAGTACTTC.

Written as DNA, the CDR3 is TGTGCCACCAGCAGGATACAGGGAACCGGGGAGCTGTTTTTT. It yields the protein CATSRIQGTGELFF. The rearrangement uses TRBV15 and TRBJ2-2, with D possibly TRBD1 on 6 matching bases. The CDR3 has 14 residues. The V and J ends lost 3 bases and 5 bases respectively, with 10 bases between them. CDR1 and CDR2 (germline): LNHNV, YYDKDF (reference sequence).

This clonotype appeared a few times. The CDR3 sequence: CASSSPPGASVNEQFF. The CDR3 bases are TGTGCCAGCAGCTCCCCCCCTGGGGCCTCTGTTAATGAGCAGTTCTTC. The chain links TRBV7-8 to TRBJ2-1, with D maybe TRBD1 (5 bases). The V and J ends lost 4 bases and 7 bases respectively, with 20 bases between them. CDR1 is SGHVS and CDR2 is FQNEAQ in the germline V gene. This CDR3 is built from 16 residues.

The rearrangement links TRBV9 to TRBJ2-2, with 7 bases identical to TRBD2. Germline CDR1 reads SGDLS; CDR2 reads YYNGEE. Trimming removed 10 bases from V and 1 base from J; junction bases left unmatched: 7. This CDR3 comprises 14 residues. CDR3 residues: CASQGGGNTGELFF. The CDR3 coding sequence is TGTGCCTCCCAAGGCGGGGGGAACACCGGGGAGCTGTTTTTT.

The rearrangement links TRBV12-3 or TRBV12-4 to TRBJ2-6; no clear D gene. With 6 bases removed from V and 1 base from J, the gap between germline ends came to 13 bases. The CDR3 contains 16 residues. The DNA of the CDR3 is TGTGCCAGCAGGGAAGCCGGACGTTCTGGGGCCAACGTCCTGACTTTC. Translation gives CASREAGRSGANVLTF.

The gene calls are TRBV6-4 and TRBJ2-3, with D maybe TRBD2 (5 bases). The germline V and J ends were trimmed by 0 bases and 0 bases, with 13 bases remaining between them. Per the germline V gene, CDR1 is MRHNA and CDR2 is SNTAGT. The CDR3 totals 17 residues. The CDR3 is CASSDSAVGSSTDTQYF. DNA for the CDR3: TGTGCCAGCAGTGACTCAGCGGTCGGCTCTAGCACAGATACGCAGTATTTT.

The chain combines TRBV6-5 with TRBJ2-7; D is unresolved. CDR1 MNHEY and CDR2 SVGAGI come from the germline V gene. The CDR3 runs to 13 residues. Between the trimmed V and J ends, which lost 8 bases and 0 bases, there was a span of 11 bases. The CDR3 sequence: CASGWTNSYEQYF. The CDR3 nucleotides are TGTGCCAGCGGATGGACCAACTCCTACGAGCAGTACTTC.

This clonotype was counted only a few times. The chain joins TRBV4-3 to TRBJ1-1; D possibly corresponds to TRBD1 (6 bases). The germline CDR1 and CDR2 sequences are LGHNA and YSLEER. CDR3 length: 17 amino acids. V shed 2 bases and J shed 1 base, with 17 bases lying between them. The CDR3 sequence is CASSQRVGGGRNTEAFF. The CDR3 region has the DNA TGCGCCAGCAGCCAACGGGTGGGAGGGGGGCGGAACACTGAAGCTTTCTTT.

A few counts support this clonotype. This CDR3 reads CASRPHRDRNTEAFF. The CDR3 DNA reads TGTGCCAGCAGGCCCCACCGGGACAGGAACACTGAAGCTTTCTTT. The chain carries TRBV2 and TRBJ1-1, with 7 bases aligning to TRBD1. The junction had 8 bases not matched to a gene; V was cut back by 6 bases and J by 1 base. This CDR3 is 15 amino acids long. Germline CDR1 and CDR2: SNHLY and FYNNEI.

The chain is built from TRBV20-1 and TRBJ2-3; possible D gene TRBD2, 5 bases. The CDR3 length is 13 residues. V was cut by 3 bases and J by 2 bases, with 9 bases left in between. From germline, CDR1 is DFQATT and CDR2 SNEGSKA (reference sequence). The CDR3 is CSASSVATDTQYF. In nucleotides, the CDR3 is TGCAGTGCTAGTAGCGTCGCCACAGATACGCAGTATTTT.

This clonotype was seen a handful of times. The chain recombines TRBV27 with TRBJ1-1; perhaps TRBD1 as D (5 bases). This CDR3 has 13 amino acids. Germline CDR1 MNHEY, CDR2 SMNVEV (reference sequence). V lost 6 bases to trimming and J lost 4 bases, with 12 bases between them. CDR3 in amino acids: CASRPLGGTEAFF. CDR3 nucleotides: TGTGCCAGCAGACCCCTCGGGGGCACTGAAGCTTTCTTT.

In nucleotides, the CDR3 is TGTGCCAGCAGCTTGGGTATCGGGACTAGCGGGAGGGACACAGATACGCAGTATTTT. This sequence encodes CASSLGIGTSGRDTDTQYF. The gene calls are TRBV7-3 and TRBJ2-3; 16 positions agree with TRBD2. V was clipped by 3 bases and J by 2 bases; unmatched bases: 8. CDR1 is SGHTA and CDR2 is FQGTGA in the germline V gene. The CDR3 is made up of 19 amino acids.

This sequence joins TRBV2 and TRBJ2-5; no clear D gene. Germline V gene data show CDR1 as SNHLY and CDR2 as FYNNEI. This CDR3 comprises 12 residues. The V end lost 8 bases, the J end lost 3 bases, and 10 bases lay between the germline ends. Written as DNA, the CDR3 is TGTGCCAGCTTAATGGGCGAAGAGACCCAGTACTTC. This gives the protein CASLMGEETQYF.

This chain joins TRBV7-6 and TRBJ2-2; TRBD1 might be the D (6 bases). Germline lookup yields CDR1 SGHVS and CDR2 FNYEAQ. Trimming took 6 bases from V and 4 from J, leaving 9 bases between them. CDR3 length equals 13 residues. In DNA, the CDR3 is TGTGCCAGCAGACCACAGGGCACCGGGGAGCTGTTTTTT. Protein sequence: CASRPQGTGELFF.

This clonotype was detected a few times. The V call is TRBV13, the J call TRBJ2-3, with 9 bases identical to TRBD2. The CDR3 is 17 amino acids. V trimming: 4 bases; J trimming: 0 bases; junction bases outside the gene matches: 8. Per germline, CDR1 PRHDT and CDR2 FYEKMQ (reference sequence). The DNA for the CDR3 is TGTGCCAGCAGCTCTGTACCTAGCGGGGCCAGCACAGATACGCAGTATTTT. This translates into CASSSVPSGASTDTQYF.

V usage is TRBV5-6 and J usage is TRBJ2-1, with unresolved D. CDR3 length equals 13 residues. Per germline, CDR1 SGHDT and CDR2 YYEEEE. The ends were cut back, 1 base at V and 8 bases at J, with 10 bases in the middle. CDR3 DNA: TGTGCCAGCAGCTTGATCAGGAGTGATGAGCAGTTCTTC. Translation gives CASSLIRSDEQFF.

This clonotype was seen more than once but under ten times. The chain has TRBV19 and TRBJ2-7, with D possibly TRBD2 on 6 matching bases. The germline V gene has CDR1 LNHDA and CDR2 SQIVND (reference sequence). V was cut by 5 bases and J by 3 bases, with 14 bases left in between. This CDR3 region has 14 residues. The chain's CDR3 is CASSPRWRDYEQYF. The CDR3 DNA sequence: TGTGCCAGTAGTCCTCGGTGGCGGGACTACGAGCAGTACTTC.

In its sample, this clonotype was seen a few times. The chain uses TRBV6-1 and TRBJ1-5; D remains unclear. The CDR3 runs 16 residues. Germline V gene lookup returns CDR1 MNHNS and CDR2 SASEGT. Trimming pared 6 bases from V and 2 bases from J, leaving 17 bases between. CDR3 sequence reads: CASRNGISSGNQPQHF. The CDR3, as DNA: TGTGCCAGCAGGAACGGCATCAGCAGTGGCAATCAGCCCCAGCATTTT.